The 21 T cell receptor beta chains reported below all come from one sample, sequenced in a study of blood T cell repertoires in COVID-19. The data were produced by immunoSEQ multiplex PCR, yet TCRdb's version contains in-frame clones alone and is incomplete. The data contain about 200,000 clones, 83% of them seen just once; the ten biggest clones take up roughly 2.7%. Sequencing was done on a sample of peripheral blood. These receptors came from a woman aged 40 to 50 with active or convalescent COVID-19.

The rearrangement links TRBV28 to TRBJ1-3, with D possibly TRBD1 on 6 matching bases. The CDR3 length is 17 residues. The V gene lost 2 bases and the J gene lost 1 base, with 15 bases spanning the gap. CDR1 is MDHEN and CDR2 is SYDVKM in the germline V gene. CDR3 sequence: CASSLDPLTGSGNTIYF. DNA of the CDR3: TGTGCCAGCAGTTTAGACCCCCTAACAGGGTCTGGAAACACCATATATTTT.

The chain carries TRBV3-1 (or the pseudogene TRBV3-2) and TRBJ2-5; possibly TRBD2 for D (6 bases). Germline V gives CDR1 LGHDT, CDR2 YNNKEL (reference sequence). CDR3 length equals 15 residues. Trimming left V 1 base short and J 9 bases short, with 18 bases between. In DNA form, the CDR3 reads TGTGCCAGCAGCCAAGGCATGGGACTCCCCGAGGCCCAGTACTTC. It yields the protein CASSQGMGLPEAQYF.

The V call is TRBV19, the J call TRBJ2-2, with D maybe TRBD1 (7 bases). Trimming stripped 9 bases from V and 1 base from J, with 15 bases between. The CDR3 contains 15 residues. In germline, CDR1 is LNHDA, CDR2 SQIVND (reference sequence). CDR3 nucleotides: TGTGCCAGCCGCAGGGGGGCGGGGAACACCGGGGAGCTGTTTTTT. Amino acids: CASRRGAGNTGELFF.

CDR3 nucleotides: TGTGCCAGCAGTTTCCTCGACAGTCACGGGCAGTACTTC. Protein: CASSFLDSHGQYF. This rearrangement joins TRBV28 to TRBJ2-7; perhaps TRBD1 as D (5 bases). The CDR3 contains 13 residues. Germline CDR1 is MDHEN and CDR2 is SYDVKM. Trimming pared 3 bases from V and 9 bases from J, leaving 15 bases between.

The chain is built from TRBV10-3 and TRBJ2-7; 9 nucleotides align to TRBD2. This CDR3 comprises 11 residues. The J segment lost 6 bases and the V segment lost 7 bases, leaving 1 base of the junction unmatched. Per the germline V gene, CDR1 is ENHRY and CDR2 is SYGVKD. CDR3 sequence: CAINSGSEQYF. The CDR3 DNA reads TGTGCCATCAATAGCGGGAGCGAGCAGTACTTC.

The chain carries TRBV12-3 or TRBV12-4 and TRBJ1-4; 8 bases map to TRBD1. The CDR3 is 13 amino acids. V gave up 7 bases and J gave up 5 bases; unmatched junction bases: 3. CDR3 bases: TGTGCCAGCAAGCGGGACAGGAATGAAAAACTGTTTTTT. It yields the protein CASKRDRNEKLFF.

V gene TRBV19 combines with J gene TRBJ2-7; D possibly corresponds to TRBD1 (6 bases). Trimming removed 4 bases at V and 2 bases at J, with 18 bases between. From germline, CDR1 is LNHDA and CDR2 SQIVND (reference sequence). The CDR3 extends over 16 amino acids. CDR3 residues: CASSNSPRDTAYEQYF. CDR3 DNA sequence: TGTGCCAGTAGTAATTCTCCCCGGGACACAGCCTACGAGCAGTACTTC.

The CDR3 loop is CSATTRAGTGAGEQYF. In DNA, the CDR3 is TGCAGCGCAACGACTCGGGCCGGGACAGGGGCGGGAGAGCAGTACTTC. This chain joins TRBV29-1 and TRBJ2-7, with 10 bases that match TRBD1. The germline V gene has CDR1 SQVTM and CDR2 ANQGSEA. The CDR3 totals 16 residues. V lost 7 bases, J lost 7 bases, and 19 bases stayed unmatched.

V usage is TRBV5-1 and J usage is TRBJ2-3, with a possible D match to TRBD1 (5 bases). The CDR3 is 13 amino acids. V lost 8 bases to trimming and J lost 0 bases, with 10 bases between them. Germline V gene data show CDR1 as SGHRS and CDR2 as YFSETQ. The CDR3 region has the DNA TGCGCCAGTTCTCAGGGTAGCACAGATACGCAGTATTTT. This translates into CASSQGSTDTQYF.

The J gene is TRBJ2-7, the V gene TRBV9; perhaps TRBD1 as D (5 bases). The CDR3 runs 15 residues. Trimming cost V 4 bases and J 1 base, with 15 bases left between them. Germline V gene lookup returns CDR1 SGDLS and CDR2 YYNGEE. CDR3 protein: CASSPQPAGSYEQYF. The DNA of the CDR3 is TGTGCCAGCAGCCCCCAACCCGCAGGGTCCTACGAGCAGTACTTC.

This rearrangement joins TRBV5-1 to TRBJ2-5, with TRBD1 as a possible D gene (7 bases). The germline V gene has CDR1 SGHRS and CDR2 YFSETQ. The CDR3 length is 14 residues. Trimming took off 4 bases at V and 2 bases at J, with 12 bases between the two ends. The CDR3 DNA reads TGCGCCAGCAGCGCGGGGACAGCGCAAGAGACCCAGTACTTC. Encoded protein: CASSAGTAQETQYF.

The chain recombines TRBV18 with TRBJ1-5; D remains unclear. V shed 6 bases and J shed 0 bases, with 15 bases lying between them. The CDR3 is 16 residues long. Looked up from germline, CDR1 is KGHSH and CDR2 is LQKENI. CDR3 nucleotides: TGTGCCAGCTCCCACTCGGCGGCGGATAGCAATCAGCCCCAGCATTTT. This codes for CASSHSAADSNQPQHF.

This clone was seen a single time. V and J are TRBV28 and TRBJ1-2; D is uncertain. V was trimmed by 8 bases and J by 6 bases, leaving 22 bases between them. The CDR3 sequence is 15 residues long. Germline values: CDR1 MDHEN, CDR2 SYDVKM. The CDR3 DNA follows: TGTGCCAGCGTAATCTGGGCCGGAAAAACGGATGGCTACACCTTC. It specifies CASVIWAGKTDGYTF.

The rearrangement uses TRBV27 and TRBJ2-7, with 9 bases lining up with TRBD1. Germline CDR1 and CDR2: MNHEY and SMNVEV (reference sequence). The J segment lost 1 base and the V segment lost 5 bases, leaving 6 bases of the junction unmatched. There are 15 residues in the CDR3. The CDR3: CASSKAGTGSYEQYF. DNA of the CDR3: TGTGCCAGCAGTAAGGCCGGGACAGGGTCCTACGAGCAGTACTTC.

This chain connects TRBV6-6 to TRBJ2-5; D might be TRBD2 (6 bases). V was shortened by 2 bases and J by 3 bases, with 10 bases between the two germline ends. Germline V lookup: CDR1 MNHNY, CDR2 SVGAGI (reference sequence). This CDR3 spans 14 amino acids. The CDR3 protein is CASSYGLAKETQYF. In DNA form, the CDR3 reads TGTGCCAGCAGTTACGGGCTAGCGAAAGAGACCCAGTACTTC.

This clone occurred a few times. The chain recombines TRBV6-6 with TRBJ1-5, with D uncertain. Trimming stripped 6 bases from V and 4 bases from J, with 16 bases between. The CDR3 extends over 15 amino acids. CDR1 is MNHNY and CDR2 is SVGAGI in the germline V gene (reference sequence). CDR3 residues: CASSLAPGGNQPQHF. In DNA form, the CDR3 reads TGTGCCAGCAGCCTAGCGCCGGGAGGTAATCAGCCCCAGCATTTT.

The chain uses TRBV19 and TRBJ2-6; 8 positions match TRBD1. Germline loops: CDR1 LNHDA, CDR2 SQIVND (reference sequence). After removal of 5 bases from V and 2 bases from J, the junction contained 5 bases not matched to a gene. The CDR3 consists of 16 residues. The CDR3 spells CASSPNRGTGANVLTF. CDR3 bases: TGTGCCAGTAGTCCCAACAGGGGGACTGGGGCCAACGTCCTGACTTTC.

V and J are TRBV12-3 or TRBV12-4 and TRBJ2-5; weak D call: TRBD1 (6 bases). The ends were cut back, 6 bases at V and 11 bases at J, with 10 bases in the middle. The CDR3 is 10 residues long. The CDR3 nucleotides read TGTGCCAGCAGCCAGGGGACGCAGTACTTC. Translation gives CASSQGTQYF.

The count of this clone is one. The CDR3 sequence is CASSLTTGVGEAFF. Here the CDR3 DNA reads TGTGCCAGCAGCTTAACTACAGGGGTCGGTGAAGCTTTCTTT. The chain carries TRBV7-3 and TRBJ1-1; TRBD1 matches at 7 bases. The CDR3 is 14 residues long. Germline V gene data show CDR1 as SGHTA and CDR2 as FQGTGA. V lost 0 bases, J lost 7 bases, and 5 bases stayed unmatched.

Remarks on this clone: At one of its ends the junction is not consistent with the germline gene, which may arise from a read error. The gene calls are TRBV28 and TRBJ1-1, with no clear D. The CDR3 totals 13 residues. Germline V CDR1 and CDR2: MDHEN, SYDVKM. The CDR3, as DNA: TGTGCCAGCAGGTTATCGGGTGACGCTGAAGCTTTCTTT. This translates into CASRLSGDAEAFF.

This clone was picked up a small number of times. V is TRBV9 and J is TRBJ1-6, with a tentative D call TRBD1 (6 bases). Trimming stripped 4 bases from V and 9 bases from J, with 20 bases between. The CDR3 has 16 amino acids. The germline gives CDR1 SGDLS, CDR2 YYNGEE. The CDR3 nucleotides are TGTGCCAGCAGCTCCGGGACAAGAGGCGTGCGTTCACCCCTCCACTTT. This translates into CASSSGTRGVRSPLHF.